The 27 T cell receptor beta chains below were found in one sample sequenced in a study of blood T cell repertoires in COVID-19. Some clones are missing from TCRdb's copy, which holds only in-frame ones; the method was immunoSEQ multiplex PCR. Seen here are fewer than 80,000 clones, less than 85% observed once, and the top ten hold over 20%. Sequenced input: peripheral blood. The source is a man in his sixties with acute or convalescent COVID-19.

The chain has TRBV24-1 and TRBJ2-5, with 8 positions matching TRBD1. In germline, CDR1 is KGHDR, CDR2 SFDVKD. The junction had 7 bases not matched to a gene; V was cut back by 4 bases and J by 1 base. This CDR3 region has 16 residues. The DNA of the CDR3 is TGTGCCACCAGTGACCCAGGGACAGGAGGCCAAGAGACCCAGTACTTC. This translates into CATSDPGTGGQETQYF.

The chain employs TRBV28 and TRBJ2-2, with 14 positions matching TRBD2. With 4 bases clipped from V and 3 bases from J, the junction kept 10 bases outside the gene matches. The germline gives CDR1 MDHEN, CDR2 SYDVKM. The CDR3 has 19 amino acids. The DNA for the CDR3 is TGTGCCAGCAGTTGGACTAGCGGGAGGTCCCGCGGGGACACCGGGGAGCTGTTTTTT. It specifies CASSWTSGRSRGDTGELFF.

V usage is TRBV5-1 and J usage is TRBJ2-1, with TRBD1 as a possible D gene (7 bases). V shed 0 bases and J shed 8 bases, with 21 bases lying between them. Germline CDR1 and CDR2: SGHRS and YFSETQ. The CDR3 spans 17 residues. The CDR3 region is CASSLGLTGRLDDEQFF. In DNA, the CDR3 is TGCGCCAGCAGCTTGGGGCTGACAGGGAGGTTGGACGATGAGCAGTTCTTC. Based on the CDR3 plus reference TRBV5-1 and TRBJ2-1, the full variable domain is KAGVTQTPRYLIKTRGQQVTLSCSPISGHRSVSWYQQTPGQGLQFLFEYFSETQRNKGNFPGRFSGRQFSNSRSEMNVSTLELGDSALYLCASSLGLTGRLDDEQFFGPGTRLTVL.

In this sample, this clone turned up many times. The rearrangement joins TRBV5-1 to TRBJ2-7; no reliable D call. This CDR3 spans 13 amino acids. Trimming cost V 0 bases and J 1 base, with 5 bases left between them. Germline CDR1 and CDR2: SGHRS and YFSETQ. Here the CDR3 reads CASSLDLSYEQYF. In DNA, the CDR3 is TGCGCCAGCAGCTTGGACTTGTCCTACGAGCAGTACTTC.

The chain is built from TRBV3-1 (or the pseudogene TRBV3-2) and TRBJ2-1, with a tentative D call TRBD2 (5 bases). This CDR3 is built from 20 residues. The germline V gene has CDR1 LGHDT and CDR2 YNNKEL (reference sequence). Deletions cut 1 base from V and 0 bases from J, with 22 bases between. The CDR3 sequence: CASSQAPNDLATSSYNEQFF. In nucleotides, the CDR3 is TGTGCCAGCAGCCAAGCTCCCAACGACTTAGCGACGAGCTCCTACAATGAGCAGTTCTTC.

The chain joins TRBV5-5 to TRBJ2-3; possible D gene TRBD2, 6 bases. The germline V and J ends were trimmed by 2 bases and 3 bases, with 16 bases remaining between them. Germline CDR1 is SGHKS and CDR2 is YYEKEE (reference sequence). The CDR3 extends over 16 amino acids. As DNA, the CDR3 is TGTGCCAGCAGCTTTTTTTGGGGCGGGATTACAGATACGCAGTATTTT. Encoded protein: CASSFFWGGITDTQYF. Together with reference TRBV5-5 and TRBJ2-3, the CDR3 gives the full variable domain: DAGVTQSPTHLIKTRGQQVTLRCSPISGHKSVSWYQQVLGQGPQFIFQYYEKEERGRGNFPDRFSARQFPNYSSELNVNALLLGDSALYLCASSFFWGGITDTQYFGPGTRLTVL.

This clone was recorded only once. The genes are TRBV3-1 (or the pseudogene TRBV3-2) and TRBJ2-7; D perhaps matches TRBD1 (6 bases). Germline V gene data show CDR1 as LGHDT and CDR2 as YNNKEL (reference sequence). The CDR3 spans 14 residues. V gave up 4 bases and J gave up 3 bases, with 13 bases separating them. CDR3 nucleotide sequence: TGTGCCAGCAGCCCTCTAAGGGACATCTACGAGCAGTACTTC. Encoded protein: CASSPLRDIYEQYF.

This CDR3 is CASSHIGRTGATGYTF. The CDR3 DNA reads as TGTGCCAGCAGCCACATTGGACGTACAGGGGCTACGGGCTACACCTTC. The rearrangement links TRBV14 to TRBJ1-2; 7 bases are shared with TRBD1. Per the germline V gene, CDR1 is SGHDN and CDR2 is FVKESK. This CDR3 is built from 16 residues. The V gene end was trimmed by 3 bases and the J gene end by 8 bases; junction bases not matched to a gene: 15. The full variable domain, completed using reference TRBV14 and TRBJ1-2, is EAGVTQFPSHSVIEKGQTVTLRCDPISGHDNLYWYRRVMGKEIKFLLHFVKESKQDESGMPNNRFLAERTGGTYSTLKVQPAELEDSGVYFCASSHIGRTGATGYTFGSGTRLTVV.

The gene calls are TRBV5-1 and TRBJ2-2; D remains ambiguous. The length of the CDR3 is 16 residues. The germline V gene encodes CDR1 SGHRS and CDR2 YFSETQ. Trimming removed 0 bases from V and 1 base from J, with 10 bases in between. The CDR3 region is CASSLVPLENTGELFF. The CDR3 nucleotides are TGCGCCAGCAGCTTGGTTCCACTCGAGAACACCGGGGAGCTGTTTTTT.

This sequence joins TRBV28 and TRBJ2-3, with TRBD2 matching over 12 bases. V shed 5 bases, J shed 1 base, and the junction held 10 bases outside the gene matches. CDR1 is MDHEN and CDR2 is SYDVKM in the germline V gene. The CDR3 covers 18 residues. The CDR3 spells CASSPNPRLAGGTDTQYF. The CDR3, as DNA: TGTGCCAGCAGTCCCAACCCAAGACTAGCGGGAGGCACAGATACGCAGTATTTT.

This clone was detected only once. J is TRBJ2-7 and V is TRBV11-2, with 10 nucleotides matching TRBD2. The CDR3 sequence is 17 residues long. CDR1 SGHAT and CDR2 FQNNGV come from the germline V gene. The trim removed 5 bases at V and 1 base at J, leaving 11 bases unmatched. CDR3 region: CASSPRTSGSRSYEQYF. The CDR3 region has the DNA TGTGCCAGCAGCCCCCGGACTAGCGGAAGTCGGTCCTACGAGCAGTACTTC.

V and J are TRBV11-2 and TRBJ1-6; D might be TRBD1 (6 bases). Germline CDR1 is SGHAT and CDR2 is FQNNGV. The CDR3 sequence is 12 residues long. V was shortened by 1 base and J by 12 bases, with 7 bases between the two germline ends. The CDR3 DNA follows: TGTGCCAGCAGCTTAGGAGGGGGACCCCTCCACTTT. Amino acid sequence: CASSLGGGPLHF.

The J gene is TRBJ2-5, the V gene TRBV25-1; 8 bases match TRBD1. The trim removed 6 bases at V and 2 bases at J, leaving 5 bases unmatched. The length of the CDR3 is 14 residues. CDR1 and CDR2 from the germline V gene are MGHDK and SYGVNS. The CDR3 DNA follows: TGTGCCAGCAGCCTCGGGACAGGACAAGAGACCCAGTACTTC. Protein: CASSLGTGQETQYF.

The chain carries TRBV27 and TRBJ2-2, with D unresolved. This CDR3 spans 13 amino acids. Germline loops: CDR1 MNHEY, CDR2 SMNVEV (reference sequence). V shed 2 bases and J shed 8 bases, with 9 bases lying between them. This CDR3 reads CASSLTDSGELFF. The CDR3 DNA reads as TGTGCCAGCAGTTTAACTGACTCGGGGGAGCTGTTTTTT.

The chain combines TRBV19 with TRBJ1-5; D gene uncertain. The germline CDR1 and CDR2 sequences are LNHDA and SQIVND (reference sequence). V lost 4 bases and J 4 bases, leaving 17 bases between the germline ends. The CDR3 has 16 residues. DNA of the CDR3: TGTGCCAGTAGTACTACAGTGTTGGGTAGTAATCAGCCCCAGCATTTT. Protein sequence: CASSTTVLGSNQPQHF.

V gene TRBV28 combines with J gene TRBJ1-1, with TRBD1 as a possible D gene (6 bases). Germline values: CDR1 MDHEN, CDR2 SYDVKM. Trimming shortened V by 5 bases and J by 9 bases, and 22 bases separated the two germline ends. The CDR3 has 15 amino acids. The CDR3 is CASSPWGGRREKAFF. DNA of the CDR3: TGTGCCAGCAGTCCCTGGGGGGGGCGTCGGGAGAAAGCTTTCTTT.

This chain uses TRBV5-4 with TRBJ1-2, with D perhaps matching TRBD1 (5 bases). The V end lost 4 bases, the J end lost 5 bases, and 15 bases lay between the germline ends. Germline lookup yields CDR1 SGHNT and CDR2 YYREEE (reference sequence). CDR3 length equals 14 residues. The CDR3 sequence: CASSANRGSYGYTF. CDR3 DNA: TGTGCCAGCAGCGCCAATCGGGGGTCATATGGCTACACCTTC.

CDR3 DNA sequence: TGTGCCAGCAGTGACTCCCGTGGAGACAATGAGCAGTTCTTC. This gives the protein CASSDSRGDNEQFF. This chain connects TRBV6-4 to TRBJ2-1; D uncertain. Trimming took off 0 bases at V and 5 bases at J, with 8 bases between the two ends. The CDR3 runs 14 residues. Germline CDR1 reads MRHNA; CDR2 reads SNTAGT.

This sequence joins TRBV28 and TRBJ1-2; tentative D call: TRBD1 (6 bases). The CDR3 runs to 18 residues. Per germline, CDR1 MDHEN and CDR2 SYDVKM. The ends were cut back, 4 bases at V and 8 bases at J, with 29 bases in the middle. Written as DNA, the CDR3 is TGTGCCAGCAGTTCCTCACACGGGTCCCTCCTAGTAAGGGGGGGCTACACCTTC. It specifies CASSSSHGSLLVRGGYTF.

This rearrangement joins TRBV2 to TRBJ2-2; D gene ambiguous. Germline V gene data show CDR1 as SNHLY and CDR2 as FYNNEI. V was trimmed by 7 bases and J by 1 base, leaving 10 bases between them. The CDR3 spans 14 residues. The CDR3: CASTPIMNTGELFF. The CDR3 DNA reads TGTGCCAGCACCCCTATCATGAACACCGGGGAGCTGTTTTTT.

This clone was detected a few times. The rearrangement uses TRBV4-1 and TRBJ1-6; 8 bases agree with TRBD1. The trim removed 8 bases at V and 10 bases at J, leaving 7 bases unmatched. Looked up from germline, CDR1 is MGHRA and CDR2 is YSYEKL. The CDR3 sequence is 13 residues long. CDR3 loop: CASGQGPRSPLHF. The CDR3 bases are TGCGCCAGCGGACAGGGTCCTCGGTCACCCCTCCACTTT.

The CDR3 nucleotides read TGTGCCACCAGTGATTGGGACAGGGGGACCGGGGAGCTGTTTTTT. Translating it yields CATSDWDRGTGELFF. This chain links TRBV24-1 with TRBJ2-2, with 11 bases identical to TRBD1. The CDR3 totals 15 residues. Per the germline V gene, CDR1 is KGHDR and CDR2 is SFDVKD. Trimming removed 2 bases from V and 5 bases from J; junction bases left unmatched: 0.

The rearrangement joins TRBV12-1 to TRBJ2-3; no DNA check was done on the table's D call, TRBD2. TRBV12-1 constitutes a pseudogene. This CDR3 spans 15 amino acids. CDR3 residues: CASSAGTLSTDTQYF. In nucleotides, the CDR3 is TGTGCCAGCAGCGCGGGGACCCTTAGCACAGATACGCAGTATTTT.

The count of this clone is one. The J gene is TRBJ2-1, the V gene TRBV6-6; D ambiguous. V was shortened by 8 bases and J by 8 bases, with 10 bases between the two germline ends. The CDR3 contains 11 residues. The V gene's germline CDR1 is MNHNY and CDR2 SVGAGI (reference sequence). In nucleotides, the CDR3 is TGTGCCAGCTTGTCCAGCGATGAGCAGTTCTTC. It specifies CASLSSDEQFF.

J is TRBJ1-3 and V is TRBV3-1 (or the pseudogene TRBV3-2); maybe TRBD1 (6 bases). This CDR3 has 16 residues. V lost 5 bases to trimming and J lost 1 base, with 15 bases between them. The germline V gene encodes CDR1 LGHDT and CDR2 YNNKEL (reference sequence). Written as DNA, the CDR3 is TGTGCCAGCAGCAAGGACAGACTGGTATCTGGAAACACCATATATTTT. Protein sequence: CASSKDRLVSGNTIYF.

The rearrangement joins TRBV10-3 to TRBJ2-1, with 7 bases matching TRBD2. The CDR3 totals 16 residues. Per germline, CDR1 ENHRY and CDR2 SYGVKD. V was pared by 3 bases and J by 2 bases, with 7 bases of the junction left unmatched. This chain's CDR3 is CAISEVLGGTYNEQFF. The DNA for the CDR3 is TGTGCCATCAGTGAAGTTTTGGGGGGGACCTACAATGAGCAGTTCTTC.

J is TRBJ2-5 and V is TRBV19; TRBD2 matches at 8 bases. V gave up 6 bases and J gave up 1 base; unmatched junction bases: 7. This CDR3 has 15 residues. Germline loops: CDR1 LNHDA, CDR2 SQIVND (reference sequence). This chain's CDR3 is CASRPQLAAQETQYF. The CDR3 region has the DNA TGTGCCAGTAGGCCCCAACTAGCGGCCCAAGAGACCCAGTACTTC.